A selection of T cell receptor beta chains follows, all from one sample in a study of T-cell memory formation after mild COVID-19. TCRdb ran MiXCR on the 5' RACE reads and lists one entry per CDR3 protein. The sample shows 350,000 to 450,000 distinct CDR3 sequences, 24% of them seen only once. The sequenced sample was PBMCs or a T cell subset sorted from them (not recorded which). These receptor sequences come from an adult woman who had mild COVID-19 (a few samples of this study predate the infection). Cell type and time point are not known. Each CDR3 is given with its conserved first and last residue. D genes are given only for firm matches. Rows give clone size only sometimes, using once, few, many, or a class for an expanded clone.

>.|TRBJ2-7|TRBV4-3|.
TGCGCCAGCAGCCAAGATGGTCGGGGCCAGAGCTCCTACGAGCAGTACTTC
CASSQDGRGQSSYEQYF
>TRBD2|TRBJ2-7|TRBV6-6|many
TGTGCCAGCAGTCCCCGGACTAGCGGGGCTTACGAGCAGTACTTC
CASSPRTSGAYEQYF
>TRBD2|TRBJ2-7|TRBV18|.
TGTGCCAGCTCACCTCCAGCGGGAGGAGTAGGCGAGCAGTACTTC
CASSPPAGGVGEQYF
>.|TRBJ2-7|TRBV18|few
TGTGCCAGCTCACCGACATTAGGCGGCTCCTACGAGCAGTACTTC
CASSPTLGGSYEQYF
>TRBD2|TRBJ2-1|TRBV27|.
TGTGCCAGCAGGCCACTCTCGGCAACTAGCGGGAAGGGGTTCTTC
CASRPLSATSGKGFF
>.|TRBJ1-6|TRBV9|few
TGTGCCAGCAGCGGAGATTGGGGAGGTGGTAATTCACCCCTCCACTTT
CASSGDWGGGNSPLHF
>.|TRBJ1-6|TRBV27|.
TGTGCCAGCAGTTTAATTCGTTCTGATTCACCCCTCCACTTT
CASSLIRSDSPLHF
>TRBD1|TRBJ1-1|TRBV29-1|.
TGCAGCGCAACGGGACAGGGGACTGAAGCTTTCTTT
CSATGQGTEAFF
>.|TRBJ2-1|TRBV7-3|.
TGTGCCAGCAGCTCCGGGGCCGGACTTTTTCGGGGCAATGAGCAGTTCTTC
CASSSGAGLFRGNEQFF
>.|TRBJ1-1|TRBV7-9|many
TGTGCCAGCAGCTTATGGGCGTGGGGCAGGGAGAACACTGAAGCTTTCTTT
CASSLWAWGRENTEAFF
>.|TRBJ2-3|TRBV6-5|.
TGTGCCAGCAGCGCGCCTCCCGGTACGCAGTATTTT
CASSAPPGTQYF
>.|TRBJ2-7|TRBV27|few
TGTGCCAGCTGGAAAGTAGTTCTTCCCTACGAGCAGTACTTC
CASWKVVLPYEQYF
>TRBD2|TRBJ2-4|TRBV12-5|.
TGTGCTAGTGGCCAGGGACTAGCGGGAGCGGGGGGGGACATTCAGTACTTC
CASGQGLAGAGGDIQYF
>TRBD2|TRBJ2-3|TRBV7-2|many
TGTGCCAGCAGCTCCATAGCGGGGGGAGGAACAGATACGCAGTATTTT
CASSSIAGGGTDTQYF
>TRBD2|TRBJ2-1|TRBV2|few
TGTGCCAGCACCGCGGGGGACTTCTACAATGAGCAGTTCTTC
CASTAGDFYNEQFF
>TRBD2|TRBJ2-2|TRBV11-2|few
TGTGCCAGCACCCTAGCGGCATACACCGGGGAGCTGTTTTTT
CASTLAAYTGELFF
>TRBD1|TRBJ2-7|TRBV30|.
TGTGCCTGGGGACAGGGTACCTACGAGCAGTACTTC
CAWGQGTYEQYF
>.|TRBJ1-2|TRBV4-3|.
TGCGCCAGCAGCCAAGATACCGGGGGGCGGTACACCTTC
CASSQDTGGRYTF
>.|TRBJ2-4|TRBV18|.
TGTGCCAGCTCGCGGGCGAGGCCAAGCGTACTAGCCAAAAACATTCAGTACTTC
CASSRARPSVLAKNIQYF
>TRBD2|TRBJ2-2|TRBV9|.
TGTGCCAGCAGCGTAGATCTAAGCGGGAGGGACACCGGGGAGCTGTTTTTT
CASSVDLSGRDTGELFF
>.|TRBJ1-2|TRBV5-1|.
TGCGCCAGCAGATTCGTGGCGGGAGACTATGGCTACACCTTC
CASRFVAGDYGYTF
>.|TRBJ2-3|TRBV9|.
TGTGCCACCTCCCTCACTAGCACAGATACGCAGTATTTT
CATSLTSTDTQYF
>.|TRBJ2-7|TRBV15|.
TGTGCCACCAGCAGAGATCGCGAAGGGTCCTACGAGCAGTACTTC
CATSRDREGSYEQYF
>TRBD1|TRBJ2-7|TRBV27|few
TGTGCCAGCAGTTCCTTGGGACAGGGGAGGGACGAGCAGTACTTC
CASSSLGQGRDEQYF
>.|TRBJ2-4|TRBV12-5|.
TGTGCTAGTGCTACTAGATCCAAAAACATTCAGTACTTC
CASATRSKNIQYF
>TRBD2|TRBJ2-1|TRBV7-2|few
TGTGCCAGCAGCTTCACTAGCGGGGGGGCTGAGCAGTTCTTC
CASSFTSGGAEQFF
>.|TRBJ1-6|TRBV27|.
TGTGCCAGCAGTTCGTCGGGGGCCCTCCACTTT
CASSSSGALHF
>.|TRBJ2-7|TRBV5-5|.
TGTGCCAGCAGCATTGGACAGATTTACTACGAGCAGTACTTC
CASSIGQIYYEQYF
>.|TRBJ2-1|TRBV7-9|once
TGTGCCAGCAGCTACCCCTCTAGTGAGCAGTTCTTC
CASSYPSSEQFF
>TRBD2|TRBJ2-2|TRBV20-1|few
TGCAGTGCTAGAAGGAGCGGGGGGAGGACCGGGGAGCTGTTTTTT
CSARRSGGRTGELFF
>.|TRBJ2-6|TRBV18|few
TGTGCCAGCTCACCCGTGTCCTCTGGGGCCAACGTCCTGACTTTC
CASSPVSSGANVLTF
>.|TRBJ1-2|TRBV20-1|few
TGCAGTGCTAGAGAGACCACAGATAACTATGGCTACACCTTC
CSARETTDNYGYTF
>TRBD2|TRBJ2-1|TRBV15|.
TGTGCCACCAGCACCCAAGCGGGAGGACCCTACAATGAGCAGTTCTTC
CATSTQAGGPYNEQFF
>.|TRBJ1-6|TRBV18|few
TGTGCCACTCGGAGGAACGGGGCTAATTCACCCCTCCACTTT
CATRRNGANSPLHF
>.|TRBJ2-1|TRBV15|.
TGTGCCACCAGCAGAGGTGGGGGCGCGGGCCATGAGCAGTTCTTC
CATSRGGGAGHEQFF
>TRBD1|TRBJ2-7|TRBV5-1|.
TGCGCCAGCAGCTTGGCCCCGGGACAGGCCTCTTATCGATACGAGCAGTACTTC
CASSLAPGQASYRYEQYF
>.|TRBJ2-5|TRBV24-1|.
TGTGCCACCAGTGATTTTTTCCAAGAGACCCAGTACTTC
CATSDFFQETQYF
>TRBD2|TRBJ2-5|TRBV14|few
TGTGCCAGCAGCCAAGATTGGGGGACTAGCGGCCAAGAGACCCAGTACTTC
CASSQDWGTSGQETQYF
>.|TRBJ1-1|TRBV7-9|.
TGTGCCAGCAGCTTAGGGGTGACAGTAAACACTGAAGCTTTCTTT
CASSLGVTVNTEAFF
>.|TRBJ1-2|TRBV11-2|few
TGTGCCAGCAGCTTGGAGACCGGGAGCCATTTGGGCTACACCTTC
CASSLETGSHLGYTF
>TRBD2|TRBJ2-7|TRBV12-3/TRBV12-4|few
TGTGCCAGCAGCCCTCTAGCGGGGGCCTTCTCCTACGAGCAGTACTTC
CASSPLAGAFSYEQYF
>.|TRBJ1-2|TRBV18|.
TGTGCCAGCTCACCACTGTCGACGGATTTCTACACCTTC
CASSPLSTDFYTF
>.|TRBJ1-5|TRBV7-2|many
TGTGCCAGCAGCTTCAACCGGGGTCAGCCCCAGCATTTT
CASSFNRGQPQHF
>TRBD2|TRBJ2-1|TRBV24-1|few
TGTGCCACCAGTGCGCGGGGCGCGGGGGGCCACAATGAGCAGTTCTTC
CATSARGAGGHNEQFF
>TRBD2|TRBJ2-5|TRBV6-2/TRBV6-3|.
TGTGCCAGCAGTTACCTAGGCGGGGGGCAAGAGACCCAGTACTTC
CASSYLGGGQETQYF
>.|TRBJ1-1|TRBV30|.
TGTGCCTGGAGGGACGCTAGACGAAGAGGGGTCCCTGAAGCTTTCTTT
CAWRDARRRGVPEAFF
>.|TRBJ2-3|TRBV20-1|few
TGCAGTGCTAGAGAGGGCGGAGCGGGCCTCACAGATACGCAGTATTTT
CSAREGGAGLTDTQYF
>.|TRBJ2-7|TRBV18|.
TGTGCCAGCTCACCACCAGGGTTATACGAGCAGTACTTC
CASSPPGLYEQYF
>TRBD1|TRBJ1-2|TRBV7-2|.
TGTGCCAGCAGCTTAGCCACTAAGGGGACAGGGCACTATGGCTACACCTTC
CASSLATKGTGHYGYTF
>.|TRBJ1-4|TRBV11-2|few
TGTGCCAGCAGCTTAGGACCAACTAATGAAAAACTGTTTTTT
CASSLGPTNEKLFF
>TRBD1|TRBJ2-5|TRBV6-5|few
TGTGCCAGCAGGGCGGGACAGGGCGGAGAGACCCAGTACTTC
CASRAGQGGETQYF
>.|TRBJ2-7|TRBV6-5|few
TGTGCCAGCAGTTACTCGGGGACTGAGTCGGACGAGCAGTACTTC
CASSYSGTESDEQYF
>.|TRBJ2-2|TRBV7-9|.
TGTGCCAGCAGCCCGACCCACCTCACTAGTGCCGGGGAGCTGTTTTTT
CASSPTHLTSAGELFF
>.|TRBJ2-5|TRBV27|.
TGTGCCAGCAGTTACGGTATCCAAGAGACCCAGTACTTC
CASSYGIQETQYF
>TRBD2|TRBJ2-7|TRBV7-2|.
TGTGCCAGCACCCTGGCGCTAGCGGGAGGCGAGCAGTACTTC
CASTLALAGGEQYF